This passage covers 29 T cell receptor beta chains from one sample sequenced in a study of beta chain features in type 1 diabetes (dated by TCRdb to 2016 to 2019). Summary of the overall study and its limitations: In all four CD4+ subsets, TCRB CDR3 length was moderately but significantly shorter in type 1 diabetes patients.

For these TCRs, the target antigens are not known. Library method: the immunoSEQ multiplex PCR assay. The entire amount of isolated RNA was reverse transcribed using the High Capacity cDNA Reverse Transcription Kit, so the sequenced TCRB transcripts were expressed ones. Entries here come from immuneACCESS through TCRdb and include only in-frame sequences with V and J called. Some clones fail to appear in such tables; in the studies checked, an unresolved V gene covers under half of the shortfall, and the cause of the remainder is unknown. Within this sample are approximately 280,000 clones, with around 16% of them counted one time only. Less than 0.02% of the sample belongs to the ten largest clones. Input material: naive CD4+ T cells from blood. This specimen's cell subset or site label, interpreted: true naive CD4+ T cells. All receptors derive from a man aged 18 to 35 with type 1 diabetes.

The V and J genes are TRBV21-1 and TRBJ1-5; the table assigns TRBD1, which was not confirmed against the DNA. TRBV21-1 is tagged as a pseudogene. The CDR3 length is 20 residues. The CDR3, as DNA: TGTGCCAGCAGCCCCCCTGGGCGGGACAGGGGGATTCTGAGCAATCAGCCCCAGCATTTT. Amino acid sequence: CASSPPGRDRGILSNQPQHF.

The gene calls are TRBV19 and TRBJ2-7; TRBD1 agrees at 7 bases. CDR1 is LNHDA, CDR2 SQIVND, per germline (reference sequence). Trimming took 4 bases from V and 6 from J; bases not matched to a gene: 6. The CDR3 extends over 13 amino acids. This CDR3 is CASSRGQTSEQYF. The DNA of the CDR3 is TGTGCCAGTAGTAGGGGACAGACCAGCGAGCAGTACTTC.

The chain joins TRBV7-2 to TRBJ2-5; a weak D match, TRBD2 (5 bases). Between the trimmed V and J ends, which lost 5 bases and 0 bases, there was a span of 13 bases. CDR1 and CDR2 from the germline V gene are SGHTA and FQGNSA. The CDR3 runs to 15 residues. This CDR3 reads CASSGGPENQETQYF. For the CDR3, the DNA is TGTGCCAGCAGCGGAGGCCCCGAGAACCAAGAGACCCAGTACTTC.

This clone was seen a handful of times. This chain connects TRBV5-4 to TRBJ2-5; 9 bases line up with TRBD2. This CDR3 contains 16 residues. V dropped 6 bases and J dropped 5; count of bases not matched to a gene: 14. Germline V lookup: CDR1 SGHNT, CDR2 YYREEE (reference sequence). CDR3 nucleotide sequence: TGTGCCAGCATGTCTTTCGGTAGCGGGGGCGTTGAGACCCAGTACTTC. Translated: CASMSFGSGGVETQYF. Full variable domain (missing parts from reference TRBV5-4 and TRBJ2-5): ETGVTQSPTHLIKTRGQQVTLRCSSQSGHNTVSWYQQALGQGPQFIFQYYREEENGRGNFPPRFSGLQFPNYSSELNVNALELDDSALYLCASMSFGSGGVETQYFGPGTRLLVL.

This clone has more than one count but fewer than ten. The CDR3 DNA reads as TGTGCCAGCAGCTTGTTTTCGTCAGGGGGCGCGGGAGATACGCAGTATTTT. Protein product: CASSLFSSGGAGDTQYF. The genes are TRBV5-4 and TRBJ2-3; TRBD1 agrees at 8 bases. The V segment lost 1 base and the J segment 5 bases; nucleotides outside the gene matches: 12. The CDR3 is 17 residues long. Looked up from germline, CDR1 is SGHNT and CDR2 is YYREEE (reference sequence).

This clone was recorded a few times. CDR3 DNA: TGTGCCAGTAGTATACCCCTATTCTCTGGGGCCAACGTCCTGACTTTC. It specifies CASSIPLFSGANVLTF. The chain has TRBV19 and TRBJ2-6, with no clear D. From germline, CDR1 is LNHDA and CDR2 SQIVND (reference sequence). The germline V and J ends were trimmed by 2 bases and 0 bases, with 8 bases remaining between them. The CDR3 totals 16 residues.

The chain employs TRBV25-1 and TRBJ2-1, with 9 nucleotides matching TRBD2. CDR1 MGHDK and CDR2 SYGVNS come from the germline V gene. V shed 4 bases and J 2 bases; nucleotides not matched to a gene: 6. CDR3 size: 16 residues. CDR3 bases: TGTGCCAGCAGTGTAGCGGGAGCGGGAACCTACAATGAGCAGTTCTTC. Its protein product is CASSVAGAGTYNEQFF.

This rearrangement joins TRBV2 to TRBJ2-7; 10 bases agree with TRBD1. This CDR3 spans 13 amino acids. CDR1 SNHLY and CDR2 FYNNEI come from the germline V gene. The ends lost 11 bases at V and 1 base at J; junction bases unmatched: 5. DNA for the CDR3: TGTGCCGGCCGGGACAGGGGTTCCTACGAGCAGTACTTC. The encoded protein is CAGRDRGSYEQYF.

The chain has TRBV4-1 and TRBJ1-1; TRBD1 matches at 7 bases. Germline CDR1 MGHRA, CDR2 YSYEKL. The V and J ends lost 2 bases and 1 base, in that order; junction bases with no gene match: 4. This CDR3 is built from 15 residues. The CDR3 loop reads CASSQPRQGNTEAFF. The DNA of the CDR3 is TGCGCCAGCAGCCAACCTCGACAGGGGAACACTGAAGCTTTCTTT.

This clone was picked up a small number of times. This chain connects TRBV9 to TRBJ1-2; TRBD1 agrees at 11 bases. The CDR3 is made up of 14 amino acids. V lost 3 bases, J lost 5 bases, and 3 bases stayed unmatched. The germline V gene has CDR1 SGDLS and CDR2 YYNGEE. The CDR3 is CASSGGQGGYGYTF. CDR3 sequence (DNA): TGTGCCAGCAGCGGGGGACAGGGGGGATATGGCTACACCTTC. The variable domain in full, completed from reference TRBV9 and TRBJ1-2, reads DSGVTQTPKHLITATGQRVTLRCSPRSGDLSVYWYQQSLDQGLQFLIQYYNGEERAKGNILERFSAQQFPDLHSELNLSSLELGDSALYFCASSGGQGGYGYTFGSGTRLTVV.

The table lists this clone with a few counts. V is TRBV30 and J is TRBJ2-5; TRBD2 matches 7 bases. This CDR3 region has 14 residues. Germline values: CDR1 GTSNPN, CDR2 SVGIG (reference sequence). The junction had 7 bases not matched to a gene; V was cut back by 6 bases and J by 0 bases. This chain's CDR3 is CACLEAGDQETQYF. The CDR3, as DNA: TGTGCCTGCCTGGAGGCGGGGGACCAAGAGACCCAGTACTTC.

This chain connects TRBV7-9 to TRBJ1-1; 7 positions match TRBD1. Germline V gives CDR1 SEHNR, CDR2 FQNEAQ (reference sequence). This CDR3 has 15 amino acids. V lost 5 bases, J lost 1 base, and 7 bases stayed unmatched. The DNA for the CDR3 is TGTGCCAGCAGCCCGGACAGGTTTGGGAACACTGAAGCTTTCTTT. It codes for CASSPDRFGNTEAFF.

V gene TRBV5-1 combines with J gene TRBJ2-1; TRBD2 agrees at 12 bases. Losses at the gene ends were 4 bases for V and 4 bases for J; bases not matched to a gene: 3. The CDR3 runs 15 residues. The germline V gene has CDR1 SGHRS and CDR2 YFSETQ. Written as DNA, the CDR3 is TGCGCCAGCAGCCTGACTAGCGGGAGTTACAATGAGCAGTTCTTC. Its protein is CASSLTSGSYNEQFF.

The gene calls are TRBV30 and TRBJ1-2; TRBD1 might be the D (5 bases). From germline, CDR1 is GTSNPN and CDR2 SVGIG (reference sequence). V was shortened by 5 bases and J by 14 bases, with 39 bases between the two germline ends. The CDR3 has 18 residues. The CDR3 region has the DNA TGTGCCTGGGAGTTGAGCCGGGACTACGAAACAAACTATGGCTACTGTACCTTC. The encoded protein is CAWELSRDYETNYGYCTF.

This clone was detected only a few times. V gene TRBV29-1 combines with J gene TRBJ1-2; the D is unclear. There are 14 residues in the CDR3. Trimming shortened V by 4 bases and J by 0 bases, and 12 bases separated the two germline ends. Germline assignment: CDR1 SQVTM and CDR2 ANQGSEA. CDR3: CSVGHRLANYGYTF. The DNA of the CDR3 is TGCAGCGTTGGTCACCGTTTAGCTAACTATGGCTACACCTTC. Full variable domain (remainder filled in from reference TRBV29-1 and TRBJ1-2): SAVISQKPSRDICQRGTSLTIQCQVDSQVTMMFWYRQQPGQSLTLIATANQGSEATYESGFVIDKFPISRPNLTFSTLTVSNMSPEDSSIYLCSVGHRLANYGYTFGSGTRLTVV.

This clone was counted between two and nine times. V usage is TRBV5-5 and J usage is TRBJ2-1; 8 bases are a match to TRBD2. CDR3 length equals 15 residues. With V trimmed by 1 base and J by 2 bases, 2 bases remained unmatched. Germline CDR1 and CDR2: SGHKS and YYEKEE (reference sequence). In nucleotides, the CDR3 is TGTGCCAGCAGCTTGAGCGGGGGAACCTACAATGAGCAGTTCTTC. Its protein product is CASSLSGGTYNEQFF.

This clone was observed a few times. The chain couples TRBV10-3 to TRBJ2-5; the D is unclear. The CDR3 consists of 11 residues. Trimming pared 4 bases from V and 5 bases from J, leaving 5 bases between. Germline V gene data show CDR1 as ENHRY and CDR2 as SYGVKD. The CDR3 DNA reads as TGTGCCATCAGTGTTGAGGAGACCCAGTACTTC. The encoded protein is CAISVEETQYF.

The CDR3, as DNA: TGTGCCAGCAGTGAGGGGACAGGGGTAAAGCAGTTCTTC. It translates to CASSEGTGVKQFF. This chain uses TRBV6-4 with TRBJ2-1, with TRBD1 matching 10 bases. CDR1 and CDR2 from the germline V gene are MRHNA and SNTAGT. This CDR3 is 13 amino acids long. The J segment lost 11 bases and the V segment lost 3 bases, leaving 4 bases of the junction unmatched.

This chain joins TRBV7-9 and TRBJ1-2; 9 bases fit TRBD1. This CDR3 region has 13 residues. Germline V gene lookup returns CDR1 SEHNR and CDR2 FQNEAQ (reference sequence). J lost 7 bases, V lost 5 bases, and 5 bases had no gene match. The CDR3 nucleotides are TGTGCCAGCAGCCGGGACAGGGCCTCTGGCTACACCTTC. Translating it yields CASSRDRASGYTF.

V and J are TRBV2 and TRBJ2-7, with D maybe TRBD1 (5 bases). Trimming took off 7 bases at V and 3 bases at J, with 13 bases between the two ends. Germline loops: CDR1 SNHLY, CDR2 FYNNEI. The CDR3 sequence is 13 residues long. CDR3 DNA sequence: TGTGCCAGCACCCAGGGAACTTACTACGAGCAGTACTTC. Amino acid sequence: CASTQGTYYEQYF.

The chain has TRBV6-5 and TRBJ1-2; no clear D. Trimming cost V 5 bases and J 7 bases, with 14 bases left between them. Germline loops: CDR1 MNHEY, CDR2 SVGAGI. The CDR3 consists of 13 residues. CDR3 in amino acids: CASSPIVSGGYTF. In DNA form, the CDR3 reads TGTGCCAGCAGTCCGATAGTGTCGGGTGGCTACACCTTC.

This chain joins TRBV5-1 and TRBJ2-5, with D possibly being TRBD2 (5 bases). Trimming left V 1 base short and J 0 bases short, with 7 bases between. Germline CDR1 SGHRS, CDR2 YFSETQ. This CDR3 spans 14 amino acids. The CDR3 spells CASSLNGDQETQYF. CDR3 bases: TGCGCCAGCAGCTTGAACGGGGACCAAGAGACCCAGTACTTC.

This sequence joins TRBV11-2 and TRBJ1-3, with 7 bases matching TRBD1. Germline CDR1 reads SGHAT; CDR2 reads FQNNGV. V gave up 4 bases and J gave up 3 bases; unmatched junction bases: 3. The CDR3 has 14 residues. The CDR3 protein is CASSSGQLGNTIYF. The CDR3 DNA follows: TGTGCCAGCAGCTCGGGACAGCTTGGAAACACCATATATTTT.

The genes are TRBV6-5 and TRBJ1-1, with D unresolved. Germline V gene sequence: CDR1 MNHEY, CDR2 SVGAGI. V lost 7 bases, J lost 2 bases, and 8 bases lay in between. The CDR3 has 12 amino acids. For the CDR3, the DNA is TGTGCCAGCAAGGAGAGAAACACTGAAGCTTTCTTT. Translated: CASKERNTEAFF.

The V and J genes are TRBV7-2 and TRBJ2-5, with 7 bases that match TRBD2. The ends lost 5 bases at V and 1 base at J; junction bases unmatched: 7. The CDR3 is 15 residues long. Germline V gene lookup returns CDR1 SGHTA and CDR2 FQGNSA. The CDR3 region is CASSPASGAQETQYF. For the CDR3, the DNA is TGTGCCAGCAGCCCCGCGAGCGGGGCCCAAGAGACCCAGTACTTC.

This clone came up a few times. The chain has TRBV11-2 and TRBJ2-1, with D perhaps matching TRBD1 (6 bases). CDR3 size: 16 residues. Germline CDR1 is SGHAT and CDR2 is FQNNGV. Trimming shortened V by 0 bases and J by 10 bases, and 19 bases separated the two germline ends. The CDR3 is CASSLDGWQGNREQFF. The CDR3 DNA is TGTGCCAGCAGCTTAGATGGTTGGCAGGGGAATCGGGAGCAGTTCTTC.

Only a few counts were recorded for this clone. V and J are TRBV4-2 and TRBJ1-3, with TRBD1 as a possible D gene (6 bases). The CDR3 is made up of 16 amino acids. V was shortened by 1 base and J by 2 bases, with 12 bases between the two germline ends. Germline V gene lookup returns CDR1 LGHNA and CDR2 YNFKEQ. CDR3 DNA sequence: TGTGCCAGCAGCCAAGGGACAGCCGCCCCTGGAAACACCATATATTTT. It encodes CASSQGTAAPGNTIYF.

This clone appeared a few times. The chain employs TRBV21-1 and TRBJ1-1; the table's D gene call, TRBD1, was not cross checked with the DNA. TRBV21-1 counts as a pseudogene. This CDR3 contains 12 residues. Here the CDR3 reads CASTTGDTEAFF. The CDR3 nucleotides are TGTGCCAGCACCACAGGGGACACTGAAGCTTTCTTT.

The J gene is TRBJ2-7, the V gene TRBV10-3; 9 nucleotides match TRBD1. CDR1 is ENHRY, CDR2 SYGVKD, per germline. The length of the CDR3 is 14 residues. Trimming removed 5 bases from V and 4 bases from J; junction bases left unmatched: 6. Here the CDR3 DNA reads TGTGCCATCAGTACCGGGACAGGGTTGTACGAGCAGTACTTC. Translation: CAISTGTGLYEQYF.